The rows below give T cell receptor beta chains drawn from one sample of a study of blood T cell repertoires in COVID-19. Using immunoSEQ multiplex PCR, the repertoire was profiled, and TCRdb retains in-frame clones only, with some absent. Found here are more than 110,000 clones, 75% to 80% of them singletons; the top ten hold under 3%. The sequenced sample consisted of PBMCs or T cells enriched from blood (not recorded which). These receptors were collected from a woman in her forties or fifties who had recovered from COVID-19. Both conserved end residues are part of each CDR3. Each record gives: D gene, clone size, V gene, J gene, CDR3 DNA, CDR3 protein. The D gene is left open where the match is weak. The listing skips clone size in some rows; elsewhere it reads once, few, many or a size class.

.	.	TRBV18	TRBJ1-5	TGTGCCAGCTCACCATCTGGAGGGGCGAATCAGCCCCAGCATTTT	CASSPSGGANQPQHF
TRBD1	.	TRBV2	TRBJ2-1	TGTGCCAGCAGAGGACAGGGGATCTACAATGAGCAGTTCTTC	CASRGQGIYNEQFF
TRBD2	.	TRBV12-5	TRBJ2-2	TGTGCTAGTGGTTTGCAGCAGACTAGCGGCTTCACCGGGGAGCTGTTTTTT	CASGLQQTSGFTGELFF
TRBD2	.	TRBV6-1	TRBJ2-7	TGTGCCAGCAGTGAAGCAGCGGGGACCTACGAGCAGTACTTC	CASSEAAGTYEQYF
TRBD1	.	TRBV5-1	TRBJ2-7	TGCGCCAGCAGCCCGACAGGGGACCACGAGCAGTACTTC	CASSPTGDHEQYF
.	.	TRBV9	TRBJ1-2	TGTGCCAGCAGCGGCGGGGGCTACACCTTC	CASSGGGYTF
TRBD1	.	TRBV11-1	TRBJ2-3	TGTGCCAGCAGCTTATGGGGACAGTCCACAGATACGCAGTATTTT	CASSLWGQSTDTQYF
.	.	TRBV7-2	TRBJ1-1	TGTGCCAGCAGGGGAGGTTACATGAACACTGAAGCTTTCTTT	CASRGGYMNTEAFF
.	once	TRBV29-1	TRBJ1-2	TGCAGCGTTGATACAGGAGGCTACACCTTC	CSVDTGGYTF
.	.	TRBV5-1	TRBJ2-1	TGCGCCAGCAGCAGCCAAATGAATGAGCAGTTCTTC	CASSSQMNEQFF
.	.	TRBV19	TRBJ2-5	TGTGCCAGTAGTATCCTTTGGACGGCGGGGCTCCAAGAGACCCAGTACTTC	CASSILWTAGLQETQYF
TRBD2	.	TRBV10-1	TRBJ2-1	TGCGCCAGCAGTGAGTCTGGGGCGGGAGGGCCTGGCAATGAGCAGTTCTTC	CASSESGAGGPGNEQFF
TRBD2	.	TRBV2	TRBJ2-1	TGTGCCAGCAGGAGACTAGCGGGAGGGGACAATGAGCAGTTCTTC	CASRRLAGGDNEQFF
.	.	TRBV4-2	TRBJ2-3	TGTGCCAGCAGCAACGGAGGGTACACAGATACGCAGTATTTT	CASSNGGYTDTQYF
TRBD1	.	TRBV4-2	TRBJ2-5	TGTGCCAGCAGCCAACCACCGGGGACAGGGGAAGAGACCCAGTACTTC	CASSQPPGTGEETQYF
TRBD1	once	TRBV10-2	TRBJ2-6	TGCGCCAGCAGTCGCGGGACAGGAGACTCTGGGGCCAACGTCCTGACTTTC	CASSRGTGDSGANVLTF
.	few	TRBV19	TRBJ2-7	TGTGCCAGTAGTATAGATCCGAGGGACGAGCAGTACTTC	CASSIDPRDEQYF
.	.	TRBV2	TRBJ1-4	TGTGCCAGCAGTAATAACAGGGCGGCTAATGAAAAACTGTTTTTT	CASSNNRAANEKLFF
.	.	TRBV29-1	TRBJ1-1	TGCAGCGTTGCTACGAACACTGAAGCTTTCTTT	CSVATNTEAFF
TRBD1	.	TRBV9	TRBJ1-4	TGTGCCAGCAGCGTAGAGGACAGGGGACCTGAAAAACTGTTTTTT	CASSVEDRGPEKLFF
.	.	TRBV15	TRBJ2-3	TGTGCCACCAGCAGTGGTGGGGGGTGGACAGATACGCAGTATTTT	CATSSGGGWTDTQYF
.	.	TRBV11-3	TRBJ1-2	TGTGCCAGCAGCTTAAGGGGTATTGACTATGGCTACACCTTC	CASSLRGIDYGYTF
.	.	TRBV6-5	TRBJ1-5	TGTGCCAGCAGTTACTCGATTTCAGGGAATCAGCCCCAGCATTTT	CASSYSISGNQPQHF
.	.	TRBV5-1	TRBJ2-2	TGCGCCAGCAGCTCCGTACGTGGGGCAACCGGGGAGCTGTTTTTT	CASSSVRGATGELFF
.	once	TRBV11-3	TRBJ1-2	TGTGCCAGCAGCGGAGGAAGGGGGAGAGGCTACACCTTC	CASSGGRGRGYTF